The 8 T cell receptor beta chains below come from one sample, sequenced in a study of CXCR3-negative and CXCR3-positive naive CD8 T cells. Through 5' RACE with UMI labels, the TRB cDNA libraries were prepared. TCRdb re-called the 5' RACE reads and shows each CDR3 protein once, DNA omitted. The sample totals around 140,000 distinct CDR3 sequences. Study-wide points: Greater hydrophobicity was found in TRB CDR3s of CXCR3-positive naive cells than of CXCR3-negative naive cells.

What these receptors recognize is not known. The sequenced sample consisted of naive CXCR3+ CD8+ T cells from blood. As for subset: CD45RO-CCR7+CD27+CD95- naive CD8+ T cells expressing CXCR3 (TNR3+). The receptors here all came from a human donor in good health. Some clones in this sample may be carry-over from other donors' samples.

The genes are TRBV20-1 and TRBJ2-7; TCRdb indicates TRBD2, and absent DNA this call remains unverified. CDR1 is DFQATT and CDR2 is SNEGSKA in the germline V gene (reference sequence). The CDR3 has 15 residues. This chain's CDR3 is CSARDDGLAIYEQYF.

The V and J genes are TRBV2 and TRBJ2-5; no DNA is available, so the TRBD2 call from TCRdb remains unchecked. This CDR3 is built from 12 residues. Germline CDR1 reads SNHLY; CDR2 reads FYNNEI. The CDR3: CASEGLQETQYF.

This chain links TRBV12-3 or TRBV12-4 with TRBJ1-2. The CDR3 has 12 residues. CDR3 sequence: CATHMIGYGYTF.

The rearrangement joins TRBV25-1 to TRBJ2-1; TCRdb names TRBD2, which stays unverified in the absence of DNA. This CDR3 comprises 16 residues. The germline V gene encodes CDR1 MGHDK and CDR2 SYGVNS. This chain's CDR3 is CASSAKRGYSYNEQFF.

The chain employs TRBV25-1 and TRBJ2-3. CDR3 length: 14 residues. The germline gives CDR1 MGHDK, CDR2 SYGVNS. CDR3: CASSSVRLGDTQYF.

This chain links TRBV7-9 with TRBJ2-7; without DNA, the TCRdb call of TRBD1 cannot be checked. Germline CDR1 and CDR2: SEHNR and FQNEAQ (reference sequence). The CDR3 consists of 15 residues. The CDR3 protein is CASSIPTGSAYEQYF.

The J gene is TRBJ2-7, the V gene TRBV29-1; the TCRdb D gene call, TRBD1, has no DNA to confirm it. This CDR3 is built from 16 residues. Per germline, CDR1 SQVTM and CDR2 ANQGSEA. The CDR3: CSADSAPRDSPYEQYF.

The chain recombines TRBV19 with TRBJ1-1. This CDR3 region has 13 residues. Germline CDR1 and CDR2: LNHDA and SQIVND (reference sequence). CDR3 amino acids: CASSIGMGTEAFF.